This TCR beta chain was obtained from a study of cytomegalovirus exposure and HLA in healthy donors. Worth noting for this clone: Its antigen is undetermined.

Findings of the study overall: Other equally common chains were less clonally expanded than HLA-associated TCR beta chains, a later analysis showed. In an earlier analysis, most TCR beta V segments were productive about 87% or about 30% of the time.

Healthy bone marrow donors formed the donor group. Use of 60 Vbeta and 13 Jbeta primers characterized the PCR. TCRdb keeps only in-frame clones here, not all; method: immunoSEQ multiplex PCR. The sample contains tens of thousands of clones, about two thirds of which appear only once. The specimen was PBMCs. This clonotype was sampled from a woman between 50 and 59 years old in good health and CMV-seropositive.

CDR3 sequence (DNA): TGTGCCAGCAGCCCAGATCCCCGGGACAGCTCCTACGAGCAGTACTTC. Encoded protein: CASSPDPRDSSYEQYF. This chain joins TRBV27 and TRBJ2-7; 7 bases are a match to TRBD1. In germline, CDR1 is MNHEY, CDR2 SMNVEV (reference sequence). The CDR3 is made up of 16 amino acids. Trimming cost V 6 bases and J 0 bases; bases outside gene matches: 11.